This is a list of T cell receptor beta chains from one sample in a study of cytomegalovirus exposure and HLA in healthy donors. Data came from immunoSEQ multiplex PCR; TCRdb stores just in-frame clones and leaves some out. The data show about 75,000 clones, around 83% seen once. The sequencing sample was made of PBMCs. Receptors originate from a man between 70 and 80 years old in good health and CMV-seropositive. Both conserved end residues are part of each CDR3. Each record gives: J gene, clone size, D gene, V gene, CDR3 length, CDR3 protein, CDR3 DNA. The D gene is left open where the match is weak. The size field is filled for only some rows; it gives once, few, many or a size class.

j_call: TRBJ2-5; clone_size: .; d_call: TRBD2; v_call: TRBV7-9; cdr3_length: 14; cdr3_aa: CASSLGGGQETQYF; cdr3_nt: TGTGCCAGCAGCTTAGGGGGGGGTCAAGAGACCCAGTACTTC
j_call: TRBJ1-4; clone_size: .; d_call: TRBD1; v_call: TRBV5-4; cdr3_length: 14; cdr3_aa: CASSSQGSSEKLFF; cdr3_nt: TGTGCCAGCAGCTCACAGGGGTCAAGCGAAAAACTGTTTTTT
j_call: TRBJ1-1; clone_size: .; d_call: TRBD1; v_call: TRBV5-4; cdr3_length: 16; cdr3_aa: CASSLGGTGGGTEAFF; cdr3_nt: TGTGCCAGCAGCCTGGGAGGGACAGGGGGAGGTACTGAAGCTTTCTTT
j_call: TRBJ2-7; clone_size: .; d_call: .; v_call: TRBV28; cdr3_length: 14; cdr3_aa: CASSNTGTKDEQYF; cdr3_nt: TGTGCCAGCAGTAACACCGGGACAAAGGACGAGCAGTACTTC
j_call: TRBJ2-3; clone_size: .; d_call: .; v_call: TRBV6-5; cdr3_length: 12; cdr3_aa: CASSTNTDTQYF; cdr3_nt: TGTGCCAGCAGTACAAACACAGATACGCAGTATTTT
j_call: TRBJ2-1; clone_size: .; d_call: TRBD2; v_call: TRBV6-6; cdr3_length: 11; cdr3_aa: CASSSSGEQFF; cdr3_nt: TGTGCCAGCAGTTCTAGCGGAGAGCAGTTCTTC
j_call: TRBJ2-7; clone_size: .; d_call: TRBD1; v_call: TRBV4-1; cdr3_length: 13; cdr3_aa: CASSPTGGFEQYF; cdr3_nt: TGCGCCAGCAGCCCGACAGGGGGCTTCGAGCAGTACTTC
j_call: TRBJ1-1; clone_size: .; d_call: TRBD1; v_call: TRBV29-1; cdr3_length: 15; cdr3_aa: CSVDSPGTANTEAFF; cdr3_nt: TGCAGCGTTGATTCCCCCGGGACAGCGAACACTGAAGCTTTCTTT
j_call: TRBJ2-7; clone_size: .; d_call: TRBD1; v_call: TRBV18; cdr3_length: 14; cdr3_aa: CASSQGQGTYEQYF; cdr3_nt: TGTGCCAGCTCACAGGGACAGGGGACCTACGAGCAGTACTTC
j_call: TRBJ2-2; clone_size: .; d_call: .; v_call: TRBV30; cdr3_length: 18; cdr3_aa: CAWSPGLGRGFIVGELFF; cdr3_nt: TGTGCCTGGAGCCCCGGACTCGGCAGGGGTTTTATTGTCGGGGAGCTGTTTTTT
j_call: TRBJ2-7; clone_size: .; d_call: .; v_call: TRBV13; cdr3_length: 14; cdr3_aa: CASSPHGGGREQYF; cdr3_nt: TGTGCCAGCAGCCCTCACGGGGGAGGACGGGAGCAGTACTTC
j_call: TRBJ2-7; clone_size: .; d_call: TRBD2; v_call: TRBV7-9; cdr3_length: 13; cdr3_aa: CASSLLAGDEQYF; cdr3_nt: TGTGCCAGCAGCTTACTAGCGGGAGACGAGCAGTACTTC
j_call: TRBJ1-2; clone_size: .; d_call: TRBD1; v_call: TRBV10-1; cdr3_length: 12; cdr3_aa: CASSGQGGGYTF; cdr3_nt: TGCGCCAGCAGCGGACAGGGAGGCGGCTACACCTTC
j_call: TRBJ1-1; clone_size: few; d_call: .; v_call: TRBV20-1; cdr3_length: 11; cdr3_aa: CSANSRTEAFF; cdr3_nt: TGCAGTGCAAACAGTAGGACTGAAGCTTTCTTT
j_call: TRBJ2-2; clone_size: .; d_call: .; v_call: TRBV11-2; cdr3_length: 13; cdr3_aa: CASSPSREGELFF; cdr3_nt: TGTGCCAGCAGCCCCAGCAGGGAAGGGGAGCTGTTTTTT
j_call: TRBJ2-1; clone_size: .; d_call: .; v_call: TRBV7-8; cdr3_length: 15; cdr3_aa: CASSYGPGVRNEQFF; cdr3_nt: TGTGCCAGCAGCTATGGGCCTGGCGTTCGCAATGAGCAGTTCTTC
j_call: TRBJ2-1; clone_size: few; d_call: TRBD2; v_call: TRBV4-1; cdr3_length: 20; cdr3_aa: CASSQDQGTSGSRTYNEQFF; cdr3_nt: TGCGCCAGCAGCCAAGATCAAGGGACTAGCGGGAGTAGGACCTACAATGAGCAGTTCTTC
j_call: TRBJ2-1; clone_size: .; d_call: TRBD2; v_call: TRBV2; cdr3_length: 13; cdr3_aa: CASSGLAGNEQFF; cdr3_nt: TGTGCCAGCAGTGGACTAGCGGGAAATGAGCAGTTCTTC
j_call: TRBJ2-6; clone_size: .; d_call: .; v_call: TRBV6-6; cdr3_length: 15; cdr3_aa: CASSAPDSGANVLTF; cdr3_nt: TGTGCCAGCAGTGCACCAGACTCTGGGGCCAACGTCCTGACTTTC
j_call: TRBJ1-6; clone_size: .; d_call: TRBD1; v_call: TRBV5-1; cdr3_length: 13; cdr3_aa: CASGATGVSPLHF; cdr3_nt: TGCGCCAGCGGTGCCACAGGGGTATCACCCCTCCACTTT
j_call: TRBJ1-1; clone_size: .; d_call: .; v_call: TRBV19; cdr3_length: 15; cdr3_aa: CASSKMRDMNTEAFF; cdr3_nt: TGTGCCAGTAGTAAAATGAGAGACATGAACACTGAAGCTTTCTTT
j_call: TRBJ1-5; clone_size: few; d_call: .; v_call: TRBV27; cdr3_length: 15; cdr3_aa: CASSLSVSSHQPQHF; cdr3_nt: TGTGCCAGCAGCTTATCAGTCAGTTCTCATCAGCCCCAGCATTTT
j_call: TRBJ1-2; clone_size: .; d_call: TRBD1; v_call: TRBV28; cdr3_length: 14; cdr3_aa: CASSPPDRFYGYTF; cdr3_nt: TGTGCCAGCAGCCCGCCGGACAGGTTCTATGGCTACACCTTC
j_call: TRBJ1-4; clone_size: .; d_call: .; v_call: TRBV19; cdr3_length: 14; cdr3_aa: CASSRREDGEKLFF; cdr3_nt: TGTGCCAGTAGTCGGAGGGAGGACGGTGAAAAACTGTTTTTT
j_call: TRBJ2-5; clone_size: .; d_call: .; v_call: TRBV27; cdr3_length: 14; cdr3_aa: CATSLGGNQETQYF; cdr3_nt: TGTGCCACCAGTTTGGGGGGAAACCAAGAGACCCAGTACTTC
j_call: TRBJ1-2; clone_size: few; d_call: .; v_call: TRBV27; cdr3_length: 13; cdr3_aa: CASRLGANYGYTF; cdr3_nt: TGTGCCAGCCGCCTGGGCGCTAACTATGGCTACACCTTC
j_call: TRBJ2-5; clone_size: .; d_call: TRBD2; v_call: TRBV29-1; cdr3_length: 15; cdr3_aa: CSVGGLAGGQETQYF; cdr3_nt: TGCAGCGTTGGAGGACTAGCGGGGGGGCAAGAGACCCAGTACTTC
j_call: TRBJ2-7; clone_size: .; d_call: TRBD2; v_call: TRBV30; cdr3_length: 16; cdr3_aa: CAWSSKGAGGPYEQYF; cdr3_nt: TGTGCCTGGAGCAGCAAGGGAGCGGGAGGGCCGTACGAGCAGTACTTC
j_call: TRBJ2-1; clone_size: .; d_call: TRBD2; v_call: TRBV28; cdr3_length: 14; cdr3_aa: CATMTSGRYNEQFF; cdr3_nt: TGTGCCACCATGACTAGCGGGAGATACAATGAGCAGTTCTTC
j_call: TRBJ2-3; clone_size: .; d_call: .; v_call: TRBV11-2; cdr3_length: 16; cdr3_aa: CASSEWMDTGGDTQYF; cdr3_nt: TGTGCCAGCAGCGAATGGATGGACACCGGGGGAGATACGCAGTATTTT
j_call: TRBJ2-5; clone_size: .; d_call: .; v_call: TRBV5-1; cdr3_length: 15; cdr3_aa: CASSNAGSGQETQYF; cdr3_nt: TGCGCCAGCAGCAACGCCGGGAGCGGGCAAGAGACCCAGTACTTC
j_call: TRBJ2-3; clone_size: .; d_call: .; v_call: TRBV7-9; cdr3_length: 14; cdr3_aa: CASSLTGYTDTQYF; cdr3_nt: TGTGCCAGCAGCTTAACAGGTTACACAGATACGCAGTATTTT
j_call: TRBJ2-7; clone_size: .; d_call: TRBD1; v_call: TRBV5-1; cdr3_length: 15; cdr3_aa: CASSLGWGQGDEQYF; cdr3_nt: TGCGCCAGCAGCTTGGGCTGGGGACAGGGCGACGAGCAGTACTTC
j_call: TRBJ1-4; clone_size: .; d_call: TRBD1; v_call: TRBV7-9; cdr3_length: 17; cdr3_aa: CASTSQTGGAFPGKLFF; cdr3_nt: TGTGCCAGCACCTCTCAGACAGGGGGCGCGTTCCCGGGGAAACTGTTTTTT
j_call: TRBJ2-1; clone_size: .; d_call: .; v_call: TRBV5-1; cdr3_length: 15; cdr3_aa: CASSLVPGLDNEQFF; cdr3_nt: TGCGCCAGCAGCTTGGTCCCGGGACTGGACAATGAGCAGTTCTTC
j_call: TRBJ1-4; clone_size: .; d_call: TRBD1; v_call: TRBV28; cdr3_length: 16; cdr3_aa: CASSHPGQGPIGKLFF; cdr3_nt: TGTGCCAGCAGTCACCCGGGACAGGGACCGATTGGAAAACTGTTTTTT
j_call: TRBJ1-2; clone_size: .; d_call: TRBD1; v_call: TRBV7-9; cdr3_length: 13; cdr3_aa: CASSPGTGLGYTF; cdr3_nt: TGTGCCAGCAGCCCTGGGACAGGGCTTGGCTACACCTTC
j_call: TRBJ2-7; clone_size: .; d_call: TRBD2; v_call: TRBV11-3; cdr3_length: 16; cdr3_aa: CASSFRGLAVMYEQYF; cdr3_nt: TGTGCCAGCAGCTTTCGGGGACTAGCGGTGATGTACGAGCAGTACTTC
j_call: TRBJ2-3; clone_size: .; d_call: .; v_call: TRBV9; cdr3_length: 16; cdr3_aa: CASSVSGGETTDTQYF; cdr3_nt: TGTGCCAGCAGCGTATCAGGAGGGGAGACCACAGATACGCAGTATTTT
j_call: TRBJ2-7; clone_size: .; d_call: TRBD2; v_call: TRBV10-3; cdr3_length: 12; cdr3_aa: CAIRTSGDEQYF; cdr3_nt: TGTGCCATCAGGACTAGCGGGGACGAGCAGTACTTC
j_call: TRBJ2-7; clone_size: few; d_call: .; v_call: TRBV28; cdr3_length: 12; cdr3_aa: CASSAGRLEQYF; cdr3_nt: TGTGCCAGCAGTGCGGGCCGCTTGGAGCAGTACTTC
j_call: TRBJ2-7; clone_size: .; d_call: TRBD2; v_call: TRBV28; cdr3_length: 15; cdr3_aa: CASRTIGGSRGEQYF; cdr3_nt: TGTGCCAGCAGGACCATCGGGGGGAGCCGTGGCGAGCAGTACTTC
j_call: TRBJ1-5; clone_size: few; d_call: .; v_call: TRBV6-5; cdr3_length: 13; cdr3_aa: CASRLSGEGPQHF; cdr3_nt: TGTGCCAGCAGGTTGTCAGGGGAGGGCCCCCAGCATTTT
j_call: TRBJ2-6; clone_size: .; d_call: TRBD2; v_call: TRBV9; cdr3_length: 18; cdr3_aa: CASRGGLAGFPGANVLTF; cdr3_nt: TGTGCCAGCAGGGGGGGGCTAGCGGGATTCCCTGGGGCCAACGTCCTGACTTTC
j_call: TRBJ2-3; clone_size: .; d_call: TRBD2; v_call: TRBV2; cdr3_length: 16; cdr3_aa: CASSVWSSGGKDTQYF; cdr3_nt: TGTGCCAGCAGTGTCTGGAGTAGCGGGGGAAAAGATACGCAGTATTTT
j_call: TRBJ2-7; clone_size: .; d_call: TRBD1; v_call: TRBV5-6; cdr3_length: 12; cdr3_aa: CASSLQGYEQYF; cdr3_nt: TGTGCCAGCAGCTTACAGGGGTACGAGCAGTACTTC
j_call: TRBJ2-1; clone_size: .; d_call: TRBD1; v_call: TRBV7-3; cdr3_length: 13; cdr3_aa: CASSMFRGNEQFF; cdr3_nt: TGTGCCAGCAGCATGTTCAGGGGGAATGAGCAGTTCTTC
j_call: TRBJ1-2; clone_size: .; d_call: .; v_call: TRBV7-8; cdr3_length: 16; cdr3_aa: CASSAYRQATNYGYTF; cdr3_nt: TGTGCCAGCAGCGCCTATAGACAGGCTACTAACTATGGCTACACCTTC
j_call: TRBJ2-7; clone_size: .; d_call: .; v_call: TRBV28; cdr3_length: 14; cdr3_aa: CASSGTLSSYEQYF; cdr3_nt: TGTGCCAGCAGCGGGACTCTTAGCTCCTACGAGCAGTACTTC
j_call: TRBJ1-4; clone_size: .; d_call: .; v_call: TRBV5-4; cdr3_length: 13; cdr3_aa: CASSLLGQEKLFF; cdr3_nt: TGTGCCAGCAGCTTGTTAGGACAGGAAAAACTGTTTTTT
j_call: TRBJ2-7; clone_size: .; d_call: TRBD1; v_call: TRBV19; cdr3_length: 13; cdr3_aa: CATSETGQDKQYF; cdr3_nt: TGTGCCACGTCAGAGACGGGACAGGACAAGCAGTACTTC
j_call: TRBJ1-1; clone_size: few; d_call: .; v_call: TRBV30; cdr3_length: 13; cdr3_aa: CAWNRLNTGKAFF; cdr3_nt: TGTGCCTGGAACAGGCTTAATACAGGGAAAGCTTTCTTT